One and the same sample provided the 5 T cell receptor beta chains below, sequenced in a study of beta chain features in type 1 diabetes. Study-wide results and caveats: A moderate, significant TCRB CDR3 shortening appeared in type 1 diabetes across four CD4+ subsets.

Their target antigens are unknown. Isolated RNA was reverse transcribed in full, so expressed TCRB transcripts were sequenced. The method was immunoSEQ multiplex PCR; TCRdb's version includes in-frame clones alone and lacks a portion of them. The data contain approximately 160,000 clones, 9% to 12% of them singletons. The sequenced material came from central memory CD4+ T cells from blood. These receptor sequences come from a young man with type 1 diabetes.

The chain joins TRBV11-3 to TRBJ2-3; TRBD1 is a possible D gene (7 bases). The germline CDR1 and CDR2 sequences are SGHNT and YENEEA. V shed 4 bases and J shed 2 bases, with 13 bases lying between them. The CDR3 length is 15 residues. DNA for the CDR3: TGTGCCAGCAGCTCACGCAGGGGGGCCACAGATACGCAGTATTTT. Translated: CASSSRRGATDTQYF.

This clone was detected only a few times. Other DNA sequences of this sample code for an identical CDR3. V is TRBV6-6 and J is TRBJ1-5; the D is unclear. The V gene lost 4 bases and the J gene lost 6 bases, with 7 bases spanning the gap. This CDR3 is built from 12 residues. Germline V gives CDR1 MNHNY, CDR2 SVGAGI (reference sequence). The DNA of the CDR3 is TGTGCCAGCAGTTCACCGGTTCAGCCCCAGCATTTT. It encodes CASSSPVQPQHF.

This clone was seen a few times. The chain is built from TRBV4-2 and TRBJ2-5; 11 bases are shared with TRBD2. Trimming took 1 base from V and 4 from J; bases not matched to a gene: 8. This CDR3 comprises 17 residues. Germline-derived CDR1 and CDR2 are LGHNA and YNFKEQ. CDR3 sequence reads: CASSQAGTSGSRETQYF. The CDR3 DNA sequence: TGTGCCAGCAGCCAAGCGGGAACTAGCGGGAGTAGAGAGACCCAGTACTTC.

The chain recombines TRBV27 with TRBJ1-2; 7 nucleotides line up with TRBD1. J gave up 4 bases and V 3 bases, and 2 bases lay outside the gene matches. Germline V gene data show CDR1 as MNHEY and CDR2 as SMNVEV (reference sequence). The CDR3 totals 13 residues. CDR3 residues: CASSLTGTYGYTF. DNA of the CDR3: TGTGCCAGCAGTTTGACAGGGACCTATGGCTACACCTTC.

The chain joins TRBV5-4 to TRBJ2-3; 12 nucleotides align to TRBD2. Germline values: CDR1 SGHNT, CDR2 YYREEE (reference sequence). The CDR3 spans 16 residues. V lost 1 base, J lost 4 bases, and 4 bases stayed unmatched. The CDR3 DNA follows: TGTGCCAGCAGCTTGATGACTAGCGGGAGATCAGATACGCAGTATTTT. It yields the protein CASSLMTSGRSDTQYF.